This TCR beta chain was captured by sequencing in a study of Graves' ophthalmopathy and Graves' hyperthyroidism. Amplified TCR beta CDR3 regions were obtained using RNA transcripts as template. An opening RT-PCR round employed HTBI primers and preceded a second-round multiplex PCR. TCRdb re-analysed the multiplex PCR reads in MiXCR, keeping a single row per CDR3 protein. The sample contains about 550,000 distinct CDR3 sequences, under 45% of which appear only once. Remarks on this clonotype: One end of the junction varies from germline; a read error may be responsible.

CDR3 length: 15 amino acids. CDR1 is SGDLS, CDR2 YYNGEE, per germline. The chain combines TRBV9 with TRBJ2-6; 12 bases fit TRBD1. The TCR originated in an adult man with Graves' hyperthyroidism. Sequenced sample: peripheral blood or thyroid tissue (not recorded which). The CDR3 sequence is CASSVGGQGAYVLTF. CDR3 nucleotide sequence: TGTGCCAGCAGCGTAGGGGGACAGGGGGCCTACGTCCTGACTTTC.